These 27 T cell receptor beta chains were sequenced from one sample in a study of T cells in localized non-small cell lung cancer. Clones were sequenced by immunoSEQ multiplex PCR, and TCRdb holds only the in-frame ones, with some missing. The data contain 61,000 or so clones, approximately 90% of them singletons. This sample comprised peripheral blood, obtained before any cancer treatment. The source is a woman between 40 and 69 years old with stage I lung adenocarcinoma.

This chain uses TRBV7-6 with TRBJ2-3, with TRBD2 identical over 15 bases. The CDR3 has 17 residues. Per the germline V gene, CDR1 is SGHVS and CDR2 is FNYEAQ. J lost 5 bases, V lost 1 base, and 4 bases had no gene match. Here the CDR3 DNA reads TGTGCCAGCAGCTTAGAAAAGGGACTAGCGGGGGGAGATACGCAGTATTTT. It yields the protein CASSLEKGLAGGDTQYF.

The chain uses TRBV9 and TRBJ1-1, with D perhaps TRBD1 (5 bases). V shed 3 bases and J shed 1 base, with 13 bases lying between them. CDR3 length: 15 amino acids. CDR1 SGDLS and CDR2 YYNGEE come from the germline V gene. The CDR3 is CASSAGTLGNTEAFF. In DNA, the CDR3 is TGTGCCAGCAGCGCCGGGACCCTCGGGAACACTGAAGCTTTCTTT.

This clone was observed a single time. This chain joins TRBV7-3 and TRBJ2-7, with a tentative D call TRBD1 (5 bases). The length of the CDR3 is 15 residues. Trimming pared 5 bases from V and 3 bases from J, leaving 17 bases between. Germline-derived CDR1 and CDR2 are SGHTA and FQGTGA. This chain's CDR3 is CASSPSAGSIYEQYF. In nucleotides, the CDR3 is TGTGCCAGCAGCCCCTCGGCAGGGTCGATCTACGAGCAGTACTTC.

The chain couples TRBV2 to TRBJ1-1, with 7 bases that match TRBD1. This CDR3 is 13 amino acids long. Germline V gene sequence: CDR1 SNHLY, CDR2 FYNNEI. The V segment lost 6 bases and the J segment 5 bases; nucleotides outside the gene matches: 6. CDR3 sequence: CASSHTGETEAFF. The DNA for the CDR3 is TGTGCCAGCAGCCACACAGGGGAAACTGAAGCTTTCTTT.

Only a few counts were recorded for this clone. The DNA of the CDR3 is TGTGCCAGCAGCGGACGCTCGGGACTAGCGGGGGAGTCTACGAACACCGGGGAGCTGTTTTTT. Translation gives CASSGRSGLAGESTNTGELFF. V is TRBV9 and J is TRBJ2-2, with TRBD2 identical over 14 bases. J gave up 0 bases and V 3 bases, and 13 bases lay outside the gene matches. Germline CDR1 is SGDLS and CDR2 is YYNGEE. The CDR3 totals 21 residues. Drawing the rest from reference TRBV9 and TRBJ2-2, the complete variable domain is DSGVTQTPKHLITATGQRVTLRCSPRSGDLSVYWYQQSLDQGLQFLIQYYNGEERAKGNILERFSAQQFPDLHSELNLSSLELGDSALYFCASSGRSGLAGESTNTGELFFGEGSRLTVL.

V and J are TRBV19 and TRBJ2-7, with D tentatively TRBD1 or TRBD2 (5 bases each). There are 13 residues in the CDR3. CDR1 and CDR2 (germline): LNHDA, SQIVND (reference sequence). V was clipped by 5 bases and J by 7 bases, with 15 bases between them. CDR3 coding DNA: TGTGCCAGTAGTCCCTCCGGGGCACGGGAGCAGTACTTC. Translation gives CASSPSGAREQYF.

The chain carries TRBV5-4 and TRBJ1-1; TRBD1 matches 7 bases. The CDR3 runs to 14 residues. CDR1 and CDR2 (germline): SGHNT, YYREEE (reference sequence). Trimming at V came to 4 bases and at J to 1 base, leaving 4 bases not matched to a gene. DNA of the CDR3: TGTGCCAGCAGCAGGGGACAGCGGAACACTGAAGCTTTCTTT. Its protein is CASSRGQRNTEAFF.

The chain has TRBV6-5 and TRBJ1-2, with a weak D call TRBD1 (5 bases). Germline V gene data show CDR1 as MNHEY and CDR2 as SVGAGI. Deletions cut 1 base from V and 4 bases from J, with 13 bases between. The CDR3 contains 15 residues. CDR3 sequence: CASSYFSDSFYGYTF. CDR3 DNA: TGTGCCAGCAGTTACTTTTCCGACAGTTTCTATGGCTACACCTTC.

This clone was seen just once. This chain joins TRBV5-4 and TRBJ2-2; D is perhaps TRBD1 (6 bases). The CDR3 sequence is 13 residues long. Germline loops: CDR1 SGHNT, CDR2 YYREEE (reference sequence). V was shortened by 2 bases and J by 7 bases, with 9 bases between the two germline ends. The CDR3 bases are TGTGCCAGCAGCTTACAGGGATTCGGGGAGCTGTTTTTT. Residues: CASSLQGFGELFF.

This clone was found once. The chain carries TRBV11-2 and TRBJ1-2; no clear D gene. The V gene's germline CDR1 is SGHAT and CDR2 FQNNGV. V lost 10 bases and J 4 bases, leaving 16 bases between the germline ends. CDR3 length equals 13 residues. The CDR3 spells CAILAEVSYGYTF. For the CDR3, the DNA is TGTGCCATCCTGGCGGAGGTCAGCTATGGCTACACCTTC.

This sequence joins TRBV15 and TRBJ2-3, with 10 nucleotides matching TRBD1. Germline values: CDR1 LNHNV, CDR2 YYDKDF (reference sequence). J was trimmed by 0 bases and V by 3 bases; bases with no gene match: 3. The CDR3 has 16 residues. In nucleotides, the CDR3 is TGTGCCACCAGCAGTAGGACAGGGGGTAGCACAGATACGCAGTATTTT. This gives the protein CATSSRTGGSTDTQYF.

J is TRBJ2-5 and V is TRBV6-5; the D gene is possibly TRBD1 (5 bases). The germline V gene has CDR1 MNHEY and CDR2 SVGAGI. The germline V and J ends were trimmed by 6 bases and 4 bases, with 12 bases remaining between them. The CDR3 contains 13 residues. The CDR3 reads CASSLFRAETQYF. The CDR3 DNA reads TGTGCCAGCAGCCTCTTCAGGGCAGAGACCCAGTACTTC.

The J gene is TRBJ1-2, the V gene TRBV29-1; D is uncertain. Germline V gene lookup returns CDR1 SQVTM and CDR2 ANQGSEA. Trimming shortened V by 2 bases and J by 5 bases, and 0 bases separated the two germline ends. The CDR3 has 9 amino acids. This chain's CDR3 is CSVEYGYTF. CDR3 DNA sequence: TGCAGCGTTGAATATGGCTACACCTTC.

The CDR3 DNA reads TGTGCCAGCAGCCGGTCTTCGTTACAAGCCTACAATGAGCAGTTCTTC. This translates into CASSRSSLQAYNEQFF. The rearrangement joins TRBV11-2 to TRBJ2-1; D is ambiguous. V lost 5 bases and J 2 bases, leaving 16 bases between the germline ends. The CDR3 sequence is 16 residues long. Germline loops: CDR1 SGHAT, CDR2 FQNNGV. The full variable domain, in which reference TRBV11-2 and TRBJ2-1 provide the parts outside the CDR3, is EAGVAQSPRYKIIEKRQSVAFWCNPISGHATLYWYQQILGQGPKLLIQFQNNGVVDDSQLPKDRFSAERLKGVDSTLKIQPAKLEDSAVYLCASSRSSLQAYNEQFFGPGTRLTVL.

The gene calls are TRBV6-6 and TRBJ2-7; D might be TRBD1 (5 bases). There are 12 residues in the CDR3. Trimming stripped 8 bases from V and 1 base from J, with 9 bases between. Germline assignment: CDR1 MNHNY and CDR2 SVGAGI (reference sequence). The CDR3 nucleotides are TGTGCCAGCGGAAGGGGTTCCTACGAGCAGTACTTC. This sequence encodes CASGRGSYEQYF.

The V and J genes are TRBV12-2 and TRBJ2-3; the table's D call, TRBD2, has no DNA check behind it. TRBV12-2 represents a pseudogene. This CDR3 has 19 amino acids. This CDR3 is CASRLSPTSGGHLTDTQYF. The DNA for the CDR3 is TGTGCAAGTCGCTTAAGTCCGACTAGCGGGGGCCACCTCACAGATACGCAGTATTTT.

This chain joins TRBV19 and TRBJ2-3; 12 nucleotides agree with TRBD2. After removal of 5 bases from V and 1 base from J, the junction contained 7 bases not matched to a gene. There are 17 residues in the CDR3. Germline lookup yields CDR1 LNHDA and CDR2 SQIVND (reference sequence). The CDR3 region is CASSDLAGGPGTDTQYF. CDR3 bases: TGTGCCAGTAGTGACCTAGCGGGGGGGCCGGGCACAGATACGCAGTATTTT.

V is TRBV2 and J is TRBJ2-7, with a tentative D call TRBD1 (6 bases). The CDR3 totals 13 residues. Trimming pared 5 bases from V and 6 bases from J, leaving 14 bases between. The V gene's germline CDR1 is SNHLY and CDR2 FYNNEI. The DNA of the CDR3 is TGTGCCAGCAGTATTCGCACAGGGTCCGAGCAGTACTTC. Its translation: CASSIRTGSEQYF.

V and J are TRBV5-1 and TRBJ1-5, with 7 bases lining up with TRBD1. The junction had 12 bases not matched to a gene; V was cut back by 5 bases and J by 7 bases. The germline V gene encodes CDR1 SGHRS and CDR2 YFSETQ. This CDR3 is 15 amino acids long. In nucleotides, the CDR3 is TGCGCCAGCAGGACCGACAGGGTAGGGGACCAGCCCCAGCATTTT. This encodes CASRTDRVGDQPQHF.

J is TRBJ2-5 and V is TRBV4-1, with D tentatively TRBD1 or TRBD2 (5 bases each). This CDR3 region has 15 residues. CDR1 is MGHRA and CDR2 is YSYEKL in the germline V gene. V was trimmed by 0 bases and J by 9 bases, leaving 17 bases between them. The CDR3 nucleotides read TGCGCCAGCAGCCAAGATGGGGTAGGGACCCCGGCCCAGTACTTC. This sequence encodes CASSQDGVGTPAQYF.

In its sample, this clone was seen once. V usage is TRBV30 and J usage is TRBJ2-6, with 7 bases identical to TRBD1. Trimming removed 5 bases from V and 2 bases from J; junction bases left unmatched: 12. The CDR3 length is 17 residues. Germline assignment: CDR1 GTSNPN and CDR2 SVGIG (reference sequence). DNA of the CDR3: TGTGCCTGGGACAGGGCTCGGGGTTTAACTGGGGCCAACGTCCTGACTTTC. Encoded protein: CAWDRARGLTGANVLTF.

This clone was seen a handful of times. A junction boundary mismatches the germline segment, possibly from a read error. The gene calls are TRBV7-7 and TRBJ2-2, with TRBD1 as a possible D gene (6 bases). Germline V lookup: CDR1 SSHAT, CDR2 FNYEAQ (reference sequence). The CDR3 is 15 amino acids. The CDR3 protein is CASSLRTANTGELFF. In DNA, the CDR3 is TGTGCTAGCAGCTTACGGACAGCGAACACCGGGGAGCTGTTTTTT.

The gene calls are TRBV6-5 and TRBJ1-2; D is unclear. The CDR3 is 14 amino acids. V was trimmed by 6 bases and J by 11 bases, leaving 22 bases between them. Germline CDR1 MNHEY, CDR2 SVGAGI. CDR3 bases: TGTGCCAGCAGCTTCAACGGGCAGCCCGTAGGGTACACCTTC. Its translation: CASSFNGQPVGYTF.

This clone was seen a single time. This sequence joins TRBV6-5 and TRBJ2-2, with D perhaps assigned TRBD1 or TRBD2 (7 bases each). V lost 10 bases and J lost 5, with 14 bases in between. Germline lookup yields CDR1 MNHEY and CDR2 SVGAGI. This CDR3 region has 13 residues. CDR3 sequence reads: CATRGGITGELFF. The CDR3 DNA reads TGTGCCACCAGGGGGGGGATAACCGGGGAGCTGTTTTTT.

The count of this clone is one. This chain uses TRBV2 with TRBJ2-1, with D possibly matching TRBD1 (6 bases). The CDR3 has 13 amino acids. In germline, CDR1 is SNHLY, CDR2 FYNNEI. The V and J ends lost 7 bases and 2 bases respectively, with 9 bases between them. DNA for the CDR3: TGTGCCAGCAACAGGGACCCCTACAATGAGCAGTTCTTC. Protein sequence: CASNRDPYNEQFF. Together with reference TRBV2 and TRBJ2-1, the CDR3 gives the full variable domain: EPEVTQTPSHQVTQMGQEVILRCVPISNHLYFYWYRQILGQKVEFLVSFYNNEISEKSEIFDDQFSVERPDGSNFTLKIRSTKLEDSAMYFCASNRDPYNEQFFGPGTRLTVL.

The rearrangement joins TRBV19 to TRBJ2-2; D gene uncertain. Germline CDR1 LNHDA, CDR2 SQIVND (reference sequence). The CDR3 is 13 amino acids. V was trimmed by 4 bases and J by 4 bases, leaving 7 bases between them. The DNA for the CDR3 is TGTGCCAGTAGTAGGGATCTCACCGGGGAGCTGTTTTTT. It is translated as CASSRDLTGELFF. The complete variable domain, with remaining parts taken from reference TRBV19 and TRBJ2-2, reads DGGITQSPKYLFRKEGQNVTLSCEQNLNHDAMYWYRQDPGQGLRLIYYSQIVNDFQKGDIAEGYSVSREKKESFPLTVTSAQKNPTAFYLCASSRDLTGELFFGEGSRLTVL.

The CDR3 DNA reads TGTGCCAGCAGAGTGACAGGGGGAGGTGGTGGCTACACCTTC. Translated, it gives CASRVTGGGGGYTF. This chain joins TRBV25-1 and TRBJ1-2; TRBD1 matches at 9 bases. Germline V CDR1 and CDR2: MGHDK, SYGVNS. V lost 6 bases and J lost 7; bases outside the gene matches: 9. The CDR3 sequence is 14 residues long.